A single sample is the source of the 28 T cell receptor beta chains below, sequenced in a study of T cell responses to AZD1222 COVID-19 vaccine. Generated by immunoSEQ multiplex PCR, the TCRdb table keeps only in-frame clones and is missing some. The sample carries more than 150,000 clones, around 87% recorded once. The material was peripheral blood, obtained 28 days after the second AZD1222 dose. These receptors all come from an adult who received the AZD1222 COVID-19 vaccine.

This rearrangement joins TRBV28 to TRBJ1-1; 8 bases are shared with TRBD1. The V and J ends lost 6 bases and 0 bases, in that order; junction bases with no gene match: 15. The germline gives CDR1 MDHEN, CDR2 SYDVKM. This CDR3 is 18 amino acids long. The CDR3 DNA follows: TGTGCCAGCAGACGGACCAGGGGCAGGGGGCGAATGAACACTGAAGCTTTCTTT. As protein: CASRRTRGRGRMNTEAFF.

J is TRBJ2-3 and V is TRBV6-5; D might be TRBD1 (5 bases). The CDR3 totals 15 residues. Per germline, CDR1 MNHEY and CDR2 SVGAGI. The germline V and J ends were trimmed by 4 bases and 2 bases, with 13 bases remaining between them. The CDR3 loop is CASSFSGPNTDTQYF. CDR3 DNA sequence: TGTGCCAGCAGTTTTTCAGGGCCTAACACAGATACGCAGTATTTT.

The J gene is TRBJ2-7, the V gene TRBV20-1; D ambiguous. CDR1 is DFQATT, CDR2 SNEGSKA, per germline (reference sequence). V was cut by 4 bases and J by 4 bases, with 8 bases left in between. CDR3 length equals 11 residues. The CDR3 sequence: CSATTLYEQYF. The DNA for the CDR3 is TGCAGTGCTACAACGCTATACGAGCAGTACTTC.

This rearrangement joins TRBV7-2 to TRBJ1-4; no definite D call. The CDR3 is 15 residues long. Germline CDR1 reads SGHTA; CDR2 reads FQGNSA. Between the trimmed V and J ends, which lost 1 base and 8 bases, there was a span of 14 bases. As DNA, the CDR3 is TGTGCCAGCAGCTTAGATGGAGGGATGCGGGAAAAACTGTTTTTT. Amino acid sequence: CASSLDGGMREKLFF.

The CDR3 spells CASSLRGNTEAFF. The DNA of the CDR3 is TGTGCCAGCAGCTTACGCGGGAACACTGAAGCTTTCTTT. The chain carries TRBV7-2 and TRBJ1-1; D ambiguous. Trimming shortened V by 2 bases and J by 1 base, and 5 bases separated the two germline ends. Germline loops: CDR1 SGHTA, CDR2 FQGNSA. The CDR3 contains 13 residues.

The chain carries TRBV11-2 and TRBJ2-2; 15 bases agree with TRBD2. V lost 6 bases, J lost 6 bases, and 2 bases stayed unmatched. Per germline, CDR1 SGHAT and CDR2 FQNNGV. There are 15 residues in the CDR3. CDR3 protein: CASRRTSGRAGELFF. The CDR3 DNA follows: TGTGCCAGCAGAAGGACTAGCGGGAGGGCCGGGGAGCTGTTTTTT. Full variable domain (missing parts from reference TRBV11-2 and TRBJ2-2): EAGVAQSPRYKIIEKRQSVAFWCNPISGHATLYWYQQILGQGPKLLIQFQNNGVVDDSQLPKDRFSAERLKGVDSTLKIQPAKLEDSAVYLCASRRTSGRAGELFFGEGSRLTVL.

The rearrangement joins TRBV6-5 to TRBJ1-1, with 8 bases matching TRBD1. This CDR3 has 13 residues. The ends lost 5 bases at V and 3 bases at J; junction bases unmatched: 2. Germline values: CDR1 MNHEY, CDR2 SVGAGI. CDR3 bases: TGTGCCAGCAGTCAGACAGGGGACACTGAAGCTTTCTTT. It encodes CASSQTGDTEAFF.

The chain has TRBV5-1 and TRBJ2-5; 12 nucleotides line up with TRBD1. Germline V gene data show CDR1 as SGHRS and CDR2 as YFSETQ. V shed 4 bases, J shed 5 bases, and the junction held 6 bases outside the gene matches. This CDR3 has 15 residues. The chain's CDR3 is CASSIGTGGEETQYF. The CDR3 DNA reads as TGCGCCAGCAGCATCGGGACAGGGGGCGAGGAGACCCAGTACTTC.

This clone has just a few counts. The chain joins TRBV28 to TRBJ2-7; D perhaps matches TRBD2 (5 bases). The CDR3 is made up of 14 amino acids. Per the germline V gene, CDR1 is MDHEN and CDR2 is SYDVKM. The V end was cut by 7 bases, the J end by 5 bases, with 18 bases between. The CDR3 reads CASNGGQAVNEQYF. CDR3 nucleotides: TGTGCCAGCAATGGAGGCCAAGCGGTGAACGAGCAGTACTTC.

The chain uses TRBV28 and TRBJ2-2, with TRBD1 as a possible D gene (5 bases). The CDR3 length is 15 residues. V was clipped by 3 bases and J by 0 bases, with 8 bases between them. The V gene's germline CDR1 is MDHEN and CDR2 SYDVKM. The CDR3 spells CASSFRQTNTGELFF. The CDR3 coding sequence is TGTGCCAGCAGTTTTAGACAGACGAACACCGGGGAGCTGTTTTTT.

Here the CDR3 reads CASSLGQGNSPLHF. The CDR3 DNA reads TGTGCCAGCAGTTTAGGACAGGGGAATTCACCCCTCCACTTT. This chain uses TRBV28 with TRBJ1-6; 9 bases match TRBD1. The germline V gene has CDR1 MDHEN and CDR2 SYDVKM. The V segment lost 2 bases and the J segment 7 bases; nucleotides outside the gene matches: 0. The CDR3 contains 14 residues.

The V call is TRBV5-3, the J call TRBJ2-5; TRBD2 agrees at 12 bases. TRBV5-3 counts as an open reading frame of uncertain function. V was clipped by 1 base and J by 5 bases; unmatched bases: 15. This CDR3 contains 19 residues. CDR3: CARSLSPRVTSGRWETQYF. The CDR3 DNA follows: TGTGCCAGAAGCTTGTCGCCCAGAGTTACTAGCGGGAGGTGGGAGACCCAGTACTTC.

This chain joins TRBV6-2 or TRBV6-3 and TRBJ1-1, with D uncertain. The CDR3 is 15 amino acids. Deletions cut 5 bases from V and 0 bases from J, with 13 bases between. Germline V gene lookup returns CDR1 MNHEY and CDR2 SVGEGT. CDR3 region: CASSGRLGMNTEAFF. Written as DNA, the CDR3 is TGTGCCAGCAGTGGGCGGTTGGGCATGAACACTGAAGCTTTCTTT.

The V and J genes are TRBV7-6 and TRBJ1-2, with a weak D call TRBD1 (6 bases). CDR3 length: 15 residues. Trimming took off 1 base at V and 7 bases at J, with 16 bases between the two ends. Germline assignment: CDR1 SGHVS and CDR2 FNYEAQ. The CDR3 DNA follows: TGTGCCAGCAGCTTAGGTGGCAGGGACACTGTTGGCTACACCTTC. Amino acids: CASSLGGRDTVGYTF.

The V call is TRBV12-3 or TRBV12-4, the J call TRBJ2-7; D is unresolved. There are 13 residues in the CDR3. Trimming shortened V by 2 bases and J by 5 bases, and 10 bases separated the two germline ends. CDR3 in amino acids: CASSLTPMNEQYF. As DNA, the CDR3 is TGTGCCAGCAGTTTAACCCCCATGAACGAGCAGTACTTC.

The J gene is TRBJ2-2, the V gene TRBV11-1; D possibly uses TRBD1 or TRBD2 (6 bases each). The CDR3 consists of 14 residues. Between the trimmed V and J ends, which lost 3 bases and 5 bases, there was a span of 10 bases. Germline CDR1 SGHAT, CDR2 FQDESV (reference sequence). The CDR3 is CASSLGGGTGELFF. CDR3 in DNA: TGTGCCAGCAGCTTGGGGGGCGGTACCGGGGAGCTGTTTTTT.

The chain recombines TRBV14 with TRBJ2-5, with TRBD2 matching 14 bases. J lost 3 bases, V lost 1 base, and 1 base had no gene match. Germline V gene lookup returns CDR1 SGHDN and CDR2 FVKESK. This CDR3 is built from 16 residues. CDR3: CASSQGLAGGEETQYF. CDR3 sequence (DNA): TGTGCCAGCAGCCAAGGACTAGCGGGAGGGGAAGAGACCCAGTACTTC. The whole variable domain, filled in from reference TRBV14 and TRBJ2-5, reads EAGVTQFPSHSVIEKGQTVTLRCDPISGHDNLYWYRRVMGKEIKFLLHFVKESKQDESGMPNNRFLAERTGGTYSTLKVQPAELEDSGVYFCASSQGLAGGEETQYFGPGTRLLVL.

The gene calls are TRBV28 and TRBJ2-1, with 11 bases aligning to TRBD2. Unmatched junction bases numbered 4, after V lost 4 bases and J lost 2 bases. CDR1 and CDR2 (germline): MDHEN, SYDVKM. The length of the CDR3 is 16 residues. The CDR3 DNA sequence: TGTGCCAGCAGTTCCCCGACTAGCGGGGCCTACAATGAGCAGTTCTTC. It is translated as CASSSPTSGAYNEQFF.

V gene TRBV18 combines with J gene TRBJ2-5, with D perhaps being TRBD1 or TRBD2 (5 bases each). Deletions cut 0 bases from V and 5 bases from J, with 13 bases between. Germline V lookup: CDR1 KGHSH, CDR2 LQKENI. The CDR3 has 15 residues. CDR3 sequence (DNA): TGTGCCAGCTCACCACCCCAGGGAGTCTGGGAGACCCAGTACTTC. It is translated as CASSPPQGVWETQYF. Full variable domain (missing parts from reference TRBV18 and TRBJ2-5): NAGVMQNPRHLVRRRGQEARLRCSPMKGHSHVYWYRQLPEEGLKFMVYLQKENIIDESGMPKERFSAEFPKEGPSILRIQQVVRGDSAAYFCASSPPQGVWETQYFGPGTRLLVL.

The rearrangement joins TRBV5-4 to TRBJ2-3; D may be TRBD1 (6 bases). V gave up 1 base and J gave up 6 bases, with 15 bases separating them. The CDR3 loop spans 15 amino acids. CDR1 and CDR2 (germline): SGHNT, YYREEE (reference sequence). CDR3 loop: CASSLRQGQGDTQYF. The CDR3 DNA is TGTGCCAGCAGCTTGCGGCAAGGGCAGGGGGATACGCAGTATTTT. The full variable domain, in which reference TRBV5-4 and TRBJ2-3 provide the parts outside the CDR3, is ETGVTQSPTHLIKTRGQQVTLRCSSQSGHNTVSWYQQALGQGPQFIFQYYREEENGRGNFPPRFSGLQFPNYSSELNVNALELDDSALYLCASSLRQGQGDTQYFGPGTRLTVL.

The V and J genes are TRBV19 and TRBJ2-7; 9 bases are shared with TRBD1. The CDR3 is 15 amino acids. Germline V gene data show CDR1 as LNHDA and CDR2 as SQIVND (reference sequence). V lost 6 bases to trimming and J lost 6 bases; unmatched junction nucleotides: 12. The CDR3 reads CASSPPGQGSSEQYF. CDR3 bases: TGTGCCAGTAGCCCCCCGGGACAGGGCTCGTCCGAGCAGTACTTC.

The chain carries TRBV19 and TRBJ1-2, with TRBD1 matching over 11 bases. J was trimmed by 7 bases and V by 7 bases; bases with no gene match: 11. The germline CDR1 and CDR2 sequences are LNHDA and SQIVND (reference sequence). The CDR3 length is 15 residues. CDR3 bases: TGTGCCAGTACCCCAGACGGGACAGGGGGGACTGGCTACACCTTC. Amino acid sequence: CASTPDGTGGTGYTF.

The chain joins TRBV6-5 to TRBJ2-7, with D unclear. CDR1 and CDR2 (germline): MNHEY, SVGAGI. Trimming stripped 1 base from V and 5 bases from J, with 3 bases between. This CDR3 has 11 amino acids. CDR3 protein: CASSYLDEQYF. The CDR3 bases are TGTGCCAGCAGTTACTTGGACGAGCAGTACTTC.

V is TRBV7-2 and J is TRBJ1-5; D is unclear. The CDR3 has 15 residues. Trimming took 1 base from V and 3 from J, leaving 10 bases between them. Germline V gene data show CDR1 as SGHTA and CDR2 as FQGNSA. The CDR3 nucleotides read TGTGCCAGCAGCTTAGGGCCGGCAGCCAATCAGCCCCAGCATTTT. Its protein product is CASSLGPAANQPQHF.

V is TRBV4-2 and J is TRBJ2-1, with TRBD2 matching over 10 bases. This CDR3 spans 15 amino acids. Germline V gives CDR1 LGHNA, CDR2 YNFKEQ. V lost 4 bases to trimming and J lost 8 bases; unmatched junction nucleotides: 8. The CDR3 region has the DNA TGTGCCAGCAGCCCTAGCGGGAGCCTGAAGGATGAGCAGTTCTTC. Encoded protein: CASSPSGSLKDEQFF.

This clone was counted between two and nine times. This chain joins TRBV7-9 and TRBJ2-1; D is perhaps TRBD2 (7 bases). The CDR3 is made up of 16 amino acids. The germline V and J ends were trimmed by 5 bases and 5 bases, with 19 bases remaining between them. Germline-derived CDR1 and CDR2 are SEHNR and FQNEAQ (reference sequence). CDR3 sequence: CASSPLGGGADNEQFF. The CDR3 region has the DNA TGTGCCAGCAGCCCCTTGGGCGGGGGCGCGGACAATGAGCAGTTCTTC.

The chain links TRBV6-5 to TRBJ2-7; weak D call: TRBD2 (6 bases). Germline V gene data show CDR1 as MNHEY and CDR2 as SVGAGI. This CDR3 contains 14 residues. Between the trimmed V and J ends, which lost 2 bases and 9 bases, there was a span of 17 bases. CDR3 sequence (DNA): TGTGCCAGCAGTTACACCGGAGGGGCGTCGGGGCAGTACTTC. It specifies CASSYTGGASGQYF.

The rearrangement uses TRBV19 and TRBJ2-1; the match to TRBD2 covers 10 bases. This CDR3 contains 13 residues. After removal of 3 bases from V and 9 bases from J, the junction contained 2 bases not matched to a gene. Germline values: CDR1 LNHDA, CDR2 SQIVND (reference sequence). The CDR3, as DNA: TGTGCCAGTAGTATCGGGACTAGCGTTGAGCAGTTCTTC. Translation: CASSIGTSVEQFF. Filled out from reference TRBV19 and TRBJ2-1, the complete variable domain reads DGGITQSPKYLFRKEGQNVTLSCEQNLNHDAMYWYRQDPGQGLRLIYYSQIVNDFQKGDIAEGYSVSREKKESFPLTVTSAQKNPTAFYLCASSIGTSVEQFFGPGTRLTVL.